This T cell receptor beta chain was captured by sequencing in a study of regulatory T cells in long-lasting Graves disease. Whole-study findings and limits: The study found persistent patients shared more public clonotypes (roughly 2,500) than new patients (966).

The CDR3 runs to 19 residues. Germline trimming cut 7 bases from V and 1 base from J; bases unmatched to any gene: 17. Germline CDR1 reads ENHRY; CDR2 reads SYGVKD. Time point specified: newly diagnosed GD, antithyroid drugs for less than 3 months. The authors made the TCR library using RNA they extracted from PBMCs. Sequencing libraries for TCR beta were prepared with iRepertoire HTBI primers and Arm-PCR of CDR3 regions. TCRdb re-derived calls from the multiplex PCR reads in MiXCR, one entry per CDR3 protein. Here the sample spans around 500,000 distinct CDR3 sequences, approximately 15% being singletons. As regards this clonotype: Antigen unknown.

This same sample was also taken into another study, of T cells in Graves' hyperthyroidism and ophthalmopathy.

The chain links TRBV10-3 to TRBJ2-3; 10 bases agree with TRBD2. Sequencing used peripheral blood mononuclear cells (PBMCs), obtained at new diagnosis, from a patient treated with antithyroid drugs. The sequence derives from a man younger than 45 with Graves disease. CDR3 sequence: CAIKALTGTSDPGTDTQYF. CDR3 sequence (DNA): TGTGCCATCAAAGCGTTGACCGGGACTAGCGACCCTGGCACAGATACGCAGTATTTT.